The TCR beta chain under discussion was sequenced for a study of memory CD4+ T cells and cytomegalovirus serostatus. On this clone: What it binds is not known.

Overall study results and limits: The CMV-associated TCR signature appears largely within the CD4+ memory repertoire. Each of approximately 73 CMV-associated TCRbeta sequences occurred in one to five individuals.

As originally analysed: Out-of-frame sequences were removed, leaving 2,000,000 or so distinct TCRbeta sequences. Produced via immunoSEQ multiplex PCR; TCRdb's table is partial and in-frame only. D and trimming were read from the DNA, whereas the V and J calls and clone size are those reported in that table. The data contain some 53,000 clones, approximately 78% of them seen just once; the ten biggest clones take up around 0.83%. This CDR3 region has 13 residues. V shed 6 bases and J 9 bases; nucleotides not matched to a gene: 10. Germline-derived CDR1 and CDR2 are MNHEY and SVGAGI. The sort gate was single viable CD3+CD4+CD8-CD45RO+ cells for memory CD4+ T cells.

This clonotype originated in an adult in good health and CMV-seronegative. The chain has TRBV6-5 and TRBJ1-1, with TRBD1 matching over 7 bases. The sequencing input was memory CD4+ T cells from blood. The CDR3 loop is CASSRDSLGKAFF. The CDR3 nucleotides are TGTGCCAGCAGCCGGGACAGCCTCGGGAAAGCTTTCTTT.